Shown below are 12 T cell receptor beta chains from a single sample sequenced in a study of T-cell reconstitution after alpha-beta-depleted transplantation in children. Construction of the TCRbeta library involved unique molecular identifiers. TCRdb analysed the PCR reads with MiXCR anew, one entry per CDR3 protein. The repertoire holds roughly 670,000 distinct CDR3 sequences, over 10% seen once, with 0.79% in the top ten. This material consisted of PBMCs, taken before TCRalphabeta/CD19-depleted stem cell transplant. The receptor set was obtained from a girl aged 2 to 9 with congenital amegakaryocytic thrombocytopenia, due to receive a stem cell transplant.

V usage is TRBV29-1 and J usage is TRBJ2-5; the D gene is possibly TRBD2 (5 bases). V dropped 4 bases and J dropped 1 base, with 16 bases sitting between them. Germline CDR1 SQVTM, CDR2 ANQGSEA. The CDR3 has 15 amino acids. CDR3 sequence (DNA): TGCAGCGTTGTTCCTGCTAGGCGGGCCCAAGAGACCCAGTACTTC. Its translation: CSVVPARRAQETQYF.

This clonotype was seen more than once but under ten times. This chain links TRBV20-1 with TRBJ1-1, with D tentatively TRBD1 (6 bases). Trimming shortened V by 3 bases and J by 4 bases, and 15 bases separated the two germline ends. Germline CDR1 and CDR2: DFQATT and SNEGSKA (reference sequence). This CDR3 has 14 amino acids. For the CDR3, the DNA is TGCAGTGCTAGCTCGCACAGGGCGGTCACTGAAGCTTTCTTT. Translated, it gives CSASSHRAVTEAFF.

This clonotype was seen many times. The chain is built from TRBV5-1 and TRBJ2-2; tentatively, D is TRBD1 or TRBD2 (5 bases each). The CDR3 runs to 16 residues. The V end lost 4 bases, the J end lost 1 base, and 14 bases lay between the germline ends. The V gene's germline CDR1 is SGHRS and CDR2 YFSETQ. The CDR3 protein is CASSRSGTENTGELFF. CDR3 DNA sequence: TGCGCCAGCAGCCGCTCCGGGACGGAGAACACCGGGGAGCTGTTTTTT.

The genes are TRBV3-1 and TRBJ2-1; no clear D gene. Germline V gene sequence: CDR1 LGHDT, CDR2 YNNKEL (reference sequence). The V end lost 0 bases, the J end lost 12 bases, and 9 bases lay between the germline ends. This CDR3 comprises 12 residues. The CDR3 reads CASSQEWGTQFF. The CDR3 coding sequence is TGTGCCAGCAGCCAAGAGTGGGGTACGCAGTTCTTC.

This clonotype showed up many times. The chain combines TRBV6-5 with TRBJ1-5; D unresolved. CDR3 length: 11 amino acids. The ends were cut back, 4 bases at V and 5 bases at J, with 3 bases in the middle. Germline lookup yields CDR1 MNHEY and CDR2 SVGAGI. CDR3 amino acids: CASSLYQPQHF. The CDR3 DNA is TGTGCCAGCAGTTTGTATCAGCCCCAGCATTTT.

This clonotype showed up many times. The V call is TRBV20-1, the J call TRBJ2-5; 7 bases fit TRBD2. The CDR3 length is 14 residues. Germline CDR1 DFQATT, CDR2 SNEGSKA (reference sequence). V lost 0 bases, J lost 1 base, and 2 bases stayed unmatched. CDR3 protein: CSARDGRVQETQYF. The CDR3, as DNA: TGCAGTGCTAGAGATGGGAGGGTCCAAGAGACCCAGTACTTC.

This clonotype was recorded once. A much larger clonotype is one base distant, so this may be a read error. The chain combines TRBV10-3 with TRBJ1-2, with unresolved D. This CDR3 contains 17 residues. Germline V CDR1 and CDR2: ENHRY, SYGVKD. Written as DNA, the CDR3 is TGTGCCATCAGTGAGTCTGGCCAGGCTATTCCTGACTATGGCGACACCTTC. The encoded protein is CAISESGQAIPDYGDTF.

This clonotype came up many times. The chain joins TRBV28 to TRBJ2-7, with D unresolved. The germline V gene has CDR1 MDHEN and CDR2 SYDVKM. Trimming took 4 bases from V and 7 from J, leaving 11 bases between them. This CDR3 is built from 12 residues. The CDR3: CASSWALLEQYF. The CDR3 nucleotides read TGTGCCAGCAGTTGGGCCCTCCTGGAGCAGTACTTC.

This clonotype was seen a few times. The chain employs TRBV20-1 and TRBJ2-5; TRBD2 aligns across 7 bases. Germline values: CDR1 DFQATT, CDR2 SNEGSKA (reference sequence). V lost 1 base, J lost 5 bases, and 7 bases stayed unmatched. The CDR3 contains 14 residues. CDR3 nucleotides: TGCAGTGCTAGAGCGGGAGGATCCCTGGAGACCCAGTACTTC. This gives the protein CSARAGGSLETQYF.

This clonotype has a count of ten or more. The J gene is TRBJ2-1, the V gene TRBV6-1; 9 nucleotides agree with TRBD2. There are 17 residues in the CDR3. V lost 8 bases to trimming and J lost 6 bases; unmatched junction nucleotides: 17. CDR1 MNHNS and CDR2 SASEGT come from the germline V gene. The CDR3 DNA is TGTGCCAGCGCACCCCTTGTAGCGGGAGATATGAGCAATGAGCAGTTCTTC. It encodes CASAPLVAGDMSNEQFF.

This clonotype appeared many times. The chain couples TRBV7-1 to TRBJ2-3; 13 bases align to TRBD2. TRBV7-1 is flagged as an ORF with uncertain function. V shed 3 bases, J shed 0 bases, and the junction held 18 bases outside the gene matches. The CDR3 sequence is 22 residues long. The CDR3 DNA reads as TGTGCCAGCAGCTCCCGACAGCCCAAGACTAGCGGGAGGACCTTTAGCACAGATACGCAGTATTTT. This sequence encodes CASSSRQPKTSGRTFSTDTQYF.

This sequence joins TRBV20-1 and TRBJ2-1, with 11 bases fitting TRBD2. Germline CDR1 is DFQATT and CDR2 is SNEGSKA (reference sequence). The V segment lost 6 bases and the J segment 4 bases; nucleotides outside the gene matches: 8. This CDR3 contains 15 residues. CDR3 protein: CSATTGTSGYNEQFF. CDR3 bases: TGCAGTGCAACTACCGGGACTAGCGGTTACAATGAGCAGTTCTTC.